These 21 T cell receptor beta chains originate from one sample sequenced in a study of shared clonotypes between healthy human individuals. The assay was immunoSEQ multiplex PCR, and TCRdb's table has in-frame clones only and misses some. Of 2 million to 2.5 million clones detected, roughly 92% appear once; the ten largest clones hold 0.3% to 0.4%. Sequencing used naive CD4+ T cells from PBMCs. Sample subset: CD45RA+ positively selected. Receptors were obtained from a man younger than 35 in good health. Some clones in this sample may be carry-over from other donors' samples.

V usage is TRBV15 and J usage is TRBJ2-3; 12 positions agree with TRBD2. The CDR3 runs to 20 residues. Germline V gene sequence: CDR1 LNHNV, CDR2 YYDKDF (reference sequence). The V and J ends lost 1 base and 0 bases, in that order; junction bases with no gene match: 11. CDR3 sequence: CATSRATSGSYIASTDTQYF. DNA for the CDR3: TGTGCCACCAGCAGAGCGACTAGCGGGAGCTATATCGCTAGCACAGATACGCAGTATTTT.

This chain joins TRBV2 and TRBJ1-5; D is possibly TRBD1 (5 bases). This CDR3 contains 13 residues. Germline V lookup: CDR1 SNHLY, CDR2 FYNNEI. The V gene lost 8 bases and the J gene lost 6 bases, with 14 bases spanning the gap. CDR3 DNA sequence: TGTGCCAGCGGGACCCTGCGCGGTCAGCCCCAGCATTTT. Translating it yields CASGTLRGQPQHF.

The genes are TRBV7-2 and TRBJ1-2, with unresolved D. V shed 1 base and J shed 13 bases, with 13 bases lying between them. The length of the CDR3 is 12 residues. Germline lookup yields CDR1 SGHTA and CDR2 FQGNSA. The CDR3 DNA sequence: TGTGCCAGCAGCTTAGTCGACCGACACTGCACCTTC. Protein sequence: CASSLVDRHCTF.

V gene TRBV7-3 combines with J gene TRBJ2-1; the D call may be TRBD1 or TRBD2 (6 bases each). The CDR3 loop spans 14 amino acids. The germline CDR1 and CDR2 sequences are SGHTA and FQGTGA. V lost 5 bases and J 10 bases, leaving 18 bases between the germline ends. The CDR3 is CASSPGQGRQEQFF. The CDR3 DNA sequence: TGTGCCAGCAGCCCCGGGCAGGGGAGGCAGGAGCAGTTCTTC.

This rearrangement joins TRBV6-4 to TRBJ1-1, with 7 positions matching TRBD1. V was clipped by 6 bases and J by 0 bases; unmatched bases: 7. The germline V gene has CDR1 MRHNA and CDR2 SNTAGT. The CDR3 loop spans 15 amino acids. CDR3 nucleotides: TGTGCCAGCAGCAAAGAGGGACAGTTGAACACTGAAGCTTTCTTT. Protein: CASSKEGQLNTEAFF.

The CDR3 protein is CASSLSPPTGSYEKLFF. The DNA for the CDR3 is TGCGCCAGCAGCTTGTCTCCCCCGACAGGGAGCTATGAAAAACTGTTTTTT. This chain uses TRBV5-1 with TRBJ1-4, with 7 bases aligning to TRBD1. J lost 6 bases, V lost 1 base, and 12 bases had no gene match. The CDR3 loop spans 17 amino acids. Germline loops: CDR1 SGHRS, CDR2 YFSETQ.

This chain uses TRBV2 with TRBJ2-6; D ambiguous. The V gene's germline CDR1 is SNHLY and CDR2 FYNNEI. This CDR3 comprises 14 residues. Trimming took 10 bases from V and 4 from J, leaving 14 bases between them. The CDR3 loop is CATVWGSGANVLTF. The CDR3 nucleotides read TGTGCCACCGTCTGGGGTTCAGGGGCCAACGTCCTGACTTTC.

The V call is TRBV4-1, the J call TRBJ2-1, with TRBD2 matching over 8 bases. There are 13 residues in the CDR3. CDR1 MGHRA and CDR2 YSYEKL come from the germline V gene. V gave up 4 bases and J gave up 16 bases; unmatched junction bases: 12. The CDR3 sequence: CASSPDNYGRGFF. CDR3 coding DNA: TGCGCCAGCAGCCCAGACAACTACGGGAGGGGCTTCTTC.

J is TRBJ1-2 and V is TRBV5-1; D not certain. The V end lost 0 bases, the J end lost 8 bases, and 17 bases lay between the germline ends. The germline V gene has CDR1 SGHRS and CDR2 YFSETQ. There are 15 residues in the CDR3. The CDR3 bases are TGCGCCAGCAGCTTGGCGGGCACCTCTTTTGAGGGCTACACCTTC. This codes for CASSLAGTSFEGYTF.

The rearrangement links TRBV5-6 to TRBJ2-7; TRBD1 aligns across 8 bases. There are 13 residues in the CDR3. The germline V gene has CDR1 SGHDT and CDR2 YYEEEE. After removal of 5 bases from V and 1 base from J, the junction contained 2 bases not matched to a gene. CDR3 residues: CASRGDRSYEQYF. In DNA, the CDR3 is TGTGCCAGCAGGGGGGACAGGTCCTACGAGCAGTACTTC.

The V call is TRBV18, the J call TRBJ2-7, with D perhaps being TRBD1 or TRBD2 (5 bases each). CDR3 length: 14 residues. In germline, CDR1 is KGHSH, CDR2 LQKENI. V lost 5 bases and J lost 3, with 14 bases in between. The CDR3 loop is CASSTGPLLYEQYF. The CDR3, as DNA: TGTGCCAGCTCAACGGGGCCCCTTCTCTACGAGCAGTACTTC.

Notes on this clone: At one end the junction does not follow the germline gene, possibly because of a read error. The rearrangement links TRBV2 to TRBJ2-1; 8 bases agree with TRBD2. CDR3 length: 8 residues. Germline V gene data show CDR1 as SNHLY and CDR2 as FYNNEI. The CDR3 nucleotides are TGTGCCAGCAGCGGGAGGGTCTTC. Protein sequence: CASSGRVF.

The chain is built from TRBV6-1 and TRBJ2-7, with 14 bases aligning to TRBD2. V shed 6 bases, J shed 6 bases, and the junction held 7 bases outside the gene matches. Germline CDR1 MNHNS, CDR2 SASEGT. The length of the CDR3 is 15 residues. CDR3 loop: CASRGLAGVRSEQYF. DNA of the CDR3: TGTGCCAGCAGGGGACTAGCGGGAGTAAGAAGCGAGCAGTACTTC.

This clone was picked up one time. V is TRBV28 and J is TRBJ2-7; possibly TRBD1 or TRBD2 for D (5 bases each). Germline V lookup: CDR1 MDHEN, CDR2 SYDVKM. The CDR3 has 15 residues. V was shortened by 7 bases and J by 6 bases, with 22 bases between the two germline ends. This CDR3 is CASTRWGDGGSEQYF. CDR3 DNA sequence: TGTGCCAGCACAAGGTGGGGCGATGGGGGATCCGAGCAGTACTTC.

This clone was recorded once. J is TRBJ1-5 and V is TRBV18, with D tentatively TRBD1 (5 bases). The CDR3 covers 15 residues. V gave up 3 bases and J gave up 7 bases, with 16 bases separating them. The germline CDR1 and CDR2 sequences are KGHSH and LQKENI. The CDR3 region is CASSPAGTAQQPQHF. The DNA for the CDR3 is TGTGCCAGCTCACCGGCCGGGACCGCGCAGCAGCCCCAGCATTTT.

The J gene is TRBJ2-4, the V gene TRBV5-1; weak D call: TRBD1 (6 bases). The CDR3 has 12 amino acids. Germline V gene sequence: CDR1 SGHRS, CDR2 YFSETQ. V was shortened by 0 bases and J by 9 bases, with 7 bases between the two germline ends. This CDR3 reads CASSLGGLIQYF. CDR3 nucleotides: TGCGCCAGCAGCTTGGGGGGGCTCATTCAGTACTTC.

The chain's CDR3 is CASSPSGTGPLEQYF. For the CDR3, the DNA is TGCGCCAGCAGCCCTTCCGGGACAGGGCCCTTGGAGCAGTACTTC. The rearrangement links TRBV5-1 to TRBJ2-7; 9 bases align to TRBD1. The germline CDR1 and CDR2 sequences are SGHRS and YFSETQ. The CDR3 extends over 15 amino acids. Trimming removed 4 bases from V and 7 bases from J; junction bases left unmatched: 12. The full variable domain, rest sourced from reference TRBV5-1 and TRBJ2-7, is KAGVTQTPRYLIKTRGQQVTLSCSPISGHRSVSWYQQTPGQGLQFLFEYFSETQRNKGNFPGRFSGRQFSNSRSEMNVSTLELGDSALYLCASSPSGTGPLEQYFGPGTRLTVT.

This chain joins TRBV5-1 and TRBJ2-1, with no clear D. Trimming pared 1 base from V and 8 bases from J, leaving 13 bases between. This CDR3 spans 14 amino acids. Per the germline V gene, CDR1 is SGHRS and CDR2 is YFSETQ. CDR3 in amino acids: CASSLLATDDEQFF. The CDR3 DNA reads TGCGCCAGCAGCTTGCTCGCCACCGACGATGAGCAGTTCTTC.

The V and J genes are TRBV15 and TRBJ1-4; D gene ambiguous. V dropped 4 bases and J dropped 4 bases, with 10 bases sitting between them. Per the germline V gene, CDR1 is LNHNV and CDR2 is YYDKDF (reference sequence). The CDR3 sequence is 14 residues long. CDR3 sequence reads: CATSTRTSNEKLFF. DNA of the CDR3: TGTGCCACCAGCACAAGGACGAGTAATGAAAAACTGTTTTTT.

V gene TRBV5-1 combines with J gene TRBJ2-7; no clear D. V was pared by 2 bases and J by 1 base, with 7 bases between. The CDR3 is made up of 13 amino acids. Germline CDR1 reads SGHRS; CDR2 reads YFSETQ. The CDR3, as DNA: TGCGCCAGCAGCTTCCCAGATTCCTACGAGCAGTACTTC. Translated: CASSFPDSYEQYF.

The chain uses TRBV25-1 and TRBJ1-2; a weak D match, TRBD1 (6 bases). The V gene's germline CDR1 is MGHDK and CDR2 SYGVNS. The CDR3 runs 14 residues. Trimming removed 2 bases at V and 4 bases at J, with 11 bases between. The CDR3 DNA reads as TGTGCCAGCAGTGAAGACGGGGGGGCCTATGGCTACACCTTC. It specifies CASSEDGGAYGYTF.